Each of the 5 T cell receptor beta chains below was sequenced from the same sample in a study of beta chain features in type 1 diabetes (dated by TCRdb to 2016 to 2019). Library preparation was by the immunoSEQ multiplex PCR assay. The entire isolated RNA was reverse transcribed using the High Capacity cDNA Reverse Transcription Kit, and thus expressed TCRB transcripts were sequenced. Imported from immuneACCESS, the table was reduced by TCRdb to in-frame sequences with V and J called. These copies leave out some clones; in studies compared against another copy, an unresolved V gene accounts for under half, and the cause of the remainder is not known. This sample gives roughly 250,000 clones in total; 68% of them show up just once. The ten largest clones represent approximately 0.05% of the sample. Sequencing used naive CD4+ T cells from blood. The cell subset or site label, read with the paper, signifies: true naive CD4+ T cells. These receptors were obtained from a man under 40 in good health.

The chain has TRBV7-2 and TRBJ2-7; tentatively, D is TRBD1 (5 bases). Trimming pared 0 bases from V and 1 base from J, leaving 10 bases between. This CDR3 spans 15 amino acids. Germline lookup yields CDR1 SGHTA and CDR2 FQGNSA. CDR3 amino acids: CASSLALGPSYEQYF. In DNA form, the CDR3 reads TGTGCCAGCAGCTTAGCCCTGGGGCCATCCTACGAGCAGTACTTC.

The chain couples TRBV29-1 to TRBJ2-2; D not certain. The V gene lost 4 bases and the J gene lost 0 bases, with 6 bases spanning the gap. This CDR3 is built from 13 residues. Germline V lookup: CDR1 SQVTM, CDR2 ANQGSEA. The CDR3: CSVGRSNTGELFF. CDR3 nucleotide sequence: TGCAGCGTTGGGCGATCGAACACCGGGGAGCTGTTTTTT.

J is TRBJ2-3 and V is TRBV10-3; possibly TRBD1 or TRBD2 for D (6 bases each). V shed 0 bases and J shed 4 bases, with 11 bases lying between them. The CDR3 spans 15 residues. Per germline, CDR1 ENHRY and CDR2 SYGVKD. CDR3 DNA sequence: TGTGCCATCAGTGAGTCGTCGGGGGCCCCAGATACGCAGTATTTT. This codes for CAISESSGAPDTQYF.

This sequence joins TRBV30 and TRBJ2-2; 11 bases match TRBD1. The CDR3 is 14 amino acids. The V gene end was trimmed by 4 bases and the J gene end by 7 bases; junction bases not matched to a gene: 5. Germline CDR1 reads GTSNPN; CDR2 reads SVGIG (reference sequence). CDR3 protein: CAWTGQGAIGELFF. The DNA of the CDR3 is TGTGCCTGGACAGGACAGGGGGCAATCGGGGAGCTGTTTTTT.

Only one count was recorded for this clone. The chain joins TRBV30 to TRBJ2-1; a weak D match, TRBD2 (6 bases). The CDR3 is made up of 13 amino acids. Germline CDR1 reads GTSNPN; CDR2 reads SVGIG (reference sequence). Trimming took off 1 base at V and 9 bases at J, with 13 bases between the two ends. CDR3 region: CAWSGSGAGEQFF. In DNA, the CDR3 is TGTGCCTGGAGTGGTTCGGGAGCCGGTGAGCAGTTCTTC.